What follows is one T cell receptor beta chain and its context. What it binds is not known. As part of library construction, unique molecular identifiers were attached to individual cDNA molecules. TCRdb passed the 5' RACE reads through MiXCR, listing each CDR3 protein once. The sample holds roughly 47,000 distinct CDR3 sequences, around 6.5% seen once. This CDR3 spans 14 amino acids. Germline CDR1 is LGHDT and CDR2 is YNNKEL (reference sequence). V trimming: 2 bases; J trimming: 9 bases; junction bases outside the gene matches: 6. The data belong to a study of early T cells in non-severe SARS-CoV-2 infection. On the study more broadly: Unsorted whole-blood RNA was sequenced in bulk, leaving chains unpaired. Study-wide results and caveats: Anti-spike CD8 specificities were favored by VDJdb matching, whose results missed private and CD4 specificities.

Specimen: whole blood, collected at baseline. The source is an adult who was a healthcare worker with PCR-confirmed SARS-CoV-2 infection or an uninfected control (not recorded which). The rearrangement links TRBV3-1 to TRBJ2-1; TRBD2 agrees at 8 bases. The CDR3 nucleotides are TGTGCCAGCAGCCAAACGGGGGGGGCCTTTGAGCAGTTCTTC. Amino acid sequence: CASSQTGGAFEQFF.